This TCR beta chain was recovered during a study of identical twins. About this clonotype: What it binds is not known.

The CDR3 consists of 13 residues. V shed 6 bases and J 4 bases; nucleotides not matched to a gene: 6. The germline gives CDR1 SQVTM, CDR2 ANQGSEA. In TCRdb, the 5' RACE reads were re-called with MiXCR into one record per CDR3 protein. The table lists 350,000 to 450,000 distinct CDR3 sequences, roughly 20% of them singletons, with roughly 12% in the top ten. Study outcomes and limitations: Models predicted less out-of-frame TCR alpha sharing in monozygotic twins than was found.

The chain couples TRBV29-1 to TRBJ2-3, with 8 bases aligning to TRBD2. Sample: naive T cells sorted from blood. The source is a man aged 45-65 years in good health. CDR3 residues: CSVRRGVADTQYF. CDR3 DNA: TGCAGCGTCCGGCGGGGGGTGGCAGATACGCAGTATTTT.